This T cell receptor (beta chain) stems from a study of T cell repertoires in cytomegalovirus infection. Remarks on this clonotype: Its matching antigen is unknown.

One entry per CDR3 protein results from TCRdb running MiXCR on the reads. The top ten clones hold around three fifths of a sample with some 110,000 distinct CDR3 sequences, 32% of them seen once. The input for sequencing was CD8+ T cells from cultured PBMCs, taken from culture after CMV antigen stimulation. The sequence was obtained from a human donor in good health (CMV status not recorded). Some clones in this sample may be carry-over from other donors' samples.

This CDR3 is CASSQGLRDRVTEAFF. CDR3 sequence (DNA): TGCGCCAGCAGCCAAGGTCTCAGGGATCGGGTCACTGAAGCTTTCTTT. The genes are TRBV4-1 and TRBJ1-1; D may be TRBD1 (5 bases). The V end was cut by 1 base, the J end by 4 bases, with 16 bases between. The CDR3 extends over 16 amino acids. From germline, CDR1 is MGHRA and CDR2 YSYEKL.